This entry lists 22 T cell receptor beta chains sequenced from one sample in a study of blood T cell repertoires in COVID-19. Produced via immunoSEQ multiplex PCR; TCRdb's table is partial and in-frame only. The top ten hold around 5.3% of the sample, which has 40,000 to 55,000 clones, around 82% seen once. Specimen: peripheral blood. All receptors come from a human donor in a cohort sampled during active COVID-19.

This chain links TRBV6-5 with TRBJ2-3; 8 bases match TRBD2. The CDR3 extends over 15 amino acids. From germline, CDR1 is MNHEY and CDR2 SVGAGI. V trimming: 8 bases; J trimming: 6 bases; junction bases outside the gene matches: 13. This CDR3 reads CASGSGTRVSDTQYF. The DNA of the CDR3 is TGTGCCAGCGGATCCGGGACTAGGGTATCCGATACGCAGTATTTT.

This clone was counted a single time. The chain couples TRBV5-1 to TRBJ2-7, with TRBD1 identical over 7 bases. CDR1 and CDR2 (germline): SGHRS, YFSETQ. This CDR3 has 13 amino acids. With 3 bases clipped from V and 0 bases from J, the junction kept 0 bases outside the gene matches. CDR3 DNA sequence: TGCGCCAGCAGCTGGGACAGCTCCTACGAGCAGTACTTC. Its protein is CASSWDSSYEQYF.

The chain is built from TRBV2 and TRBJ2-5, with 8 bases fitting TRBD2. There are 15 residues in the CDR3. The junction had 9 bases not matched to a gene; V was cut back by 5 bases and J by 4 bases. CDR1 is SNHLY, CDR2 FYNNEI, per germline. The CDR3 reads CASSLGTGGSETQYF. The CDR3 DNA reads TGTGCCAGCAGTCTAGGAACGGGGGGGTCAGAGACCCAGTACTTC.

Only a few counts were recorded for this clone. The CDR3 nucleotides are TGTGCCAGTGGCCCAAGTGGAAACACCATATATTTT. It specifies CASGPSGNTIYF. The rearrangement links TRBV19 to TRBJ1-3; D gene ambiguous. This CDR3 has 12 amino acids. Between the trimmed V and J ends, which lost 8 bases and 3 bases, there was a span of 8 bases. Germline CDR1 is LNHDA and CDR2 is SQIVND (reference sequence).

The V gene is TRBV19, the J gene TRBJ2-1, with TRBD1 identical over 8 bases. Trimming took 11 bases from V and 4 from J; bases not matched to a gene: 13. The V gene's germline CDR1 is LNHDA and CDR2 SQIVND (reference sequence). CDR3 size: 15 residues. CDR3 bases: TGTGCCTCATCAAGGGGAGACAGGGGTTACAATGAGCAGTTCTTC. It specifies CASSRGDRGYNEQFF.

CDR3 sequence (DNA): TGTGCCAGCAGCTCCCGACAGGGCCCCTACAATGAGCAGTTCTTC. Protein sequence: CASSSRQGPYNEQFF. This chain joins TRBV7-2 and TRBJ2-1; TRBD1 agrees at 7 bases. Germline V gene lookup returns CDR1 SGHTA and CDR2 FQGNSA. The trim removed 4 bases at V and 2 bases at J, leaving 5 bases unmatched. The CDR3 contains 15 residues.

The J gene is TRBJ2-3, the V gene TRBV24-1, with a weak D call TRBD2 (7 bases). V lost 9 bases and J lost 4, with 13 bases in between. There are 13 residues in the CDR3. Per the germline V gene, CDR1 is KGHDR and CDR2 is SFDVKD. The CDR3 region is CATSRGAPDTQYF. The CDR3 bases are TGTGCCACCTCCCGGGGGGCCCCAGATACGCAGTATTTT.

CDR3 DNA sequence: TGTGCCAGCAGTTACGTTCCAGGTTATTCTGAGCAGTTCTTC. This encodes CASSYVPGYSEQFF. This chain uses TRBV6-5 with TRBJ2-1, with D unclear. The V gene lost 2 bases and the J gene lost 9 bases, with 14 bases spanning the gap. The germline CDR1 and CDR2 sequences are MNHEY and SVGAGI. The CDR3 length is 14 residues.

The chain joins TRBV4-2 to TRBJ1-2; possible D gene TRBD1, 6 bases. The V end was cut by 0 bases, the J end by 8 bases, with 13 bases between. CDR1 and CDR2 from the germline V gene are LGHNA and YNFKEQ. The CDR3 covers 14 residues. The CDR3 sequence: CASSQDLRGGGYTF. In DNA form, the CDR3 reads TGTGCCAGCAGCCAAGATCTCAGGGGTGGCGGCTACACCTTC.

The V and J genes are TRBV28 and TRBJ1-4; 7 bases are shared with TRBD1. J lost 3 bases, V lost 6 bases, and 4 bases had no gene match. This CDR3 contains 14 residues. Germline-derived CDR1 and CDR2 are MDHEN and SYDVKM. The chain's CDR3 is CASSRTGSNEKLFF. The CDR3 bases are TGTGCCAGCAGCCGGACAGGCTCTAATGAAAAACTGTTTTTT.

For the CDR3, the DNA is TGTGCCAGCAGCCAAATACAGGGTCCTCAAGAGACCCAGTACTTC. Protein: CASSQIQGPQETQYF. The chain joins TRBV5-4 to TRBJ2-5, with a tentative D call TRBD1 (6 bases). The germline V and J ends were trimmed by 4 bases and 2 bases, with 15 bases remaining between them. The germline gives CDR1 SGHNT, CDR2 YYREEE (reference sequence). This CDR3 is 15 amino acids long.

In this sample, this clone turned up once. The rearrangement links TRBV27 to TRBJ1-6, with 8 bases fitting TRBD1. CDR1 and CDR2 from the germline V gene are MNHEY and SMNVEV (reference sequence). The junction had 6 bases not matched to a gene; V was cut back by 7 bases and J by 4 bases. The CDR3 loop spans 15 amino acids. The CDR3 DNA reads TGTGCCAGCACCCCGGACAGGGCTTATAATTCACCCCTCCACTTT. Amino acid sequence: CASTPDRAYNSPLHF.

This chain uses TRBV6-5 with TRBJ1-1; D call uncertain. This CDR3 is 14 amino acids long. Trimming took off 4 bases at V and 3 bases at J, with 12 bases between the two ends. Per the germline V gene, CDR1 is MNHEY and CDR2 is SVGAGI. The DNA for the CDR3 is TGTGCCAGCAGTTCAGGTCGGGGTCACACTGAAGCTTTCTTT. This sequence encodes CASSSGRGHTEAFF.

The chain carries TRBV2 and TRBJ2-3, with 8 bases lining up with TRBD1. Per germline, CDR1 SNHLY and CDR2 FYNNEI. V was pared by 7 bases and J by 3 bases, with 12 bases of the junction left unmatched. This CDR3 has 16 amino acids. CDR3 amino acids: CASTLTDRVRTDTQYF. In DNA form, the CDR3 reads TGTGCCAGCACTCTGACGGACAGGGTCCGAACAGATACGCAGTATTTT.

This clone was recorded once. CDR3 protein: CAKLTGRNTIYF. The CDR3 coding sequence is TGTGCCAAATTGACAGGGAGAAACACCATATATTTT. The genes are TRBV2 and TRBJ1-3; the match to TRBD1 covers 7 bases. V was pared by 10 bases and J by 5 bases, with 5 bases of the junction left unmatched. The CDR3 is 12 residues long. Germline V gene sequence: CDR1 SNHLY, CDR2 FYNNEI. Combining the CDR3 with reference TRBV2 and TRBJ1-3 gives the whole variable domain EPEVTQTPSHQVTQMGQEVILRCVPISNHLYFYWYRQILGQKVEFLVSFYNNEISEKSEIFDDQFSVERPDGSNFTLKIRSTKLEDSAMYFCAKLTGRNTIYFGEGSWLTVV.

V gene TRBV29-1 combines with J gene TRBJ2-7; D is perhaps TRBD1 (6 bases). The ends were cut back, 4 bases at V and 5 bases at J, with 12 bases in the middle. Germline values: CDR1 SQVTM, CDR2 ANQGSEA. CDR3 size: 12 residues. CDR3 residues: CSVGNRADEQYF. The CDR3 nucleotides read TGCAGCGTTGGAAACAGGGCGGACGAGCAGTACTTC.

V is TRBV2 and J is TRBJ2-1, with 13 bases fitting TRBD2. The CDR3 covers 15 residues. CDR1 and CDR2 (germline): SNHLY, FYNNEI. V shed 6 bases and J 5 bases; nucleotides not matched to a gene: 4. The CDR3 spells CASSGTSGVDNEQFF. The CDR3 DNA reads TGTGCCAGCAGCGGGACTAGCGGGGTCGACAATGAGCAGTTCTTC.

V usage is TRBV11-2 and J usage is TRBJ1-1; TRBD1 matches at 10 bases. The trim removed 5 bases at V and 8 bases at J, leaving 8 bases unmatched. CDR1 is SGHAT, CDR2 FQNNGV, per germline. This CDR3 region has 14 residues. Here the CDR3 reads CASSPRGTGEEAFF. DNA of the CDR3: TGTGCCAGCAGCCCTAGGGGGACAGGGGAAGAAGCTTTCTTT.

The CDR3 reads CASSILANEQFF. In nucleotides, the CDR3 is TGTGCCAGCAGCATACTAGCGAATGAGCAGTTCTTC. J is TRBJ2-1 and V is TRBV6-6; 7 bases are shared with TRBD2. The CDR3 has 12 amino acids. Germline loops: CDR1 MNHNY, CDR2 SVGAGI (reference sequence). V was clipped by 6 bases and J by 7 bases; unmatched bases: 3.

This sequence joins TRBV6-2 or TRBV6-3 and TRBJ2-7; 8 nucleotides match TRBD2. The CDR3 runs to 15 residues. Germline lookup yields CDR1 MNHEY and CDR2 SVGEGT. Trimming took 4 bases from V and 2 from J; bases not matched to a gene: 7. For the CDR3, the DNA is TGTGCCAGCAGTTCCGAGCCAGCGGGGGCCTACGAGCAGTACTTC. It specifies CASSSEPAGAYEQYF.

Only one count was recorded for this clone. The gene calls are TRBV5-1 and TRBJ2-3, with TRBD1 as a possible D gene (5 bases). Trimming took 9 bases from V and 2 from J, leaving 19 bases between them. Germline values: CDR1 SGHRS, CDR2 YFSETQ. The CDR3 contains 15 residues. CDR3 sequence reads: CATSFWGGATDTQYF. DNA for the CDR3: TGCGCCACCAGTTTTTGGGGTGGGGCCACAGATACGCAGTATTTT.

V gene TRBV6-1 combines with J gene TRBJ1-4, with 7 bases aligning to TRBD1. Germline V gives CDR1 MNHNS, CDR2 SASEGT. Losses at the gene ends were 1 base for V and 0 bases for J; bases not matched to a gene: 17. The CDR3 has 21 amino acids. DNA for the CDR3: TGTGCCAGCAGTGAAGAATGTCTAGCGGGACAGTATCTCCCAACTAATGAAAAACTGTTTTTT. Protein product: CASSEECLAGQYLPTNEKLFF.